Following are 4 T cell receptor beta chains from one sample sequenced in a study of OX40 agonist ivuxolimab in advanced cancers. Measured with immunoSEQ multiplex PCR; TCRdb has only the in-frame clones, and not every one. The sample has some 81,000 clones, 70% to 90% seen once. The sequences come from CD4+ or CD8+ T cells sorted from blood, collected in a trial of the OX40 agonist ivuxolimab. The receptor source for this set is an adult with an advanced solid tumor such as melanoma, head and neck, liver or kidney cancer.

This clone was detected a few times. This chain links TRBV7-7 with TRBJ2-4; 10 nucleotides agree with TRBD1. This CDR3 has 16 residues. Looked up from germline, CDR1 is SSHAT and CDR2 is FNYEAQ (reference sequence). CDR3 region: CARVRGTGATKNIQYF. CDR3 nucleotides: TGTGCTAGGGTGAGAGGGACAGGGGCGACCAAAAACATTCAGTACTTC.

This CDR3 reads CASSQRTGGSTGELFF. CDR3 sequence (DNA): TGTGCCAGCAGCCAAAGGACAGGGGGAAGCACCGGGGAGCTGTTTTTT. This chain joins TRBV14 and TRBJ2-2, with TRBD1 identical over 10 bases. Per germline, CDR1 SGHDN and CDR2 FVKESK. V gave up 2 bases and J gave up 4 bases; unmatched junction bases: 4. There are 16 residues in the CDR3.

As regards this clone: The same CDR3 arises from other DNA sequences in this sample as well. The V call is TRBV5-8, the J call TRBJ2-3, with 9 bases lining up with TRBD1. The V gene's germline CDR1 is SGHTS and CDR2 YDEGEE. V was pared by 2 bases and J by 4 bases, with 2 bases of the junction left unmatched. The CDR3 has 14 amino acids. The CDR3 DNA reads TGTGCCAGCAGCTTCGACAGGGGGGCAGATACGCAGTATTTT. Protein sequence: CASSFDRGADTQYF. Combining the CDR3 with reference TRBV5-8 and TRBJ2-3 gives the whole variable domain EAGVTQSPTHLIKTRGQQATLRCSPISGHTSVYWYQQALGLGLQFLLWYDEGEERNRGNFPPRFSGRQFPNYSSELNVNALELEDSALYLCASSFDRGADTQYFGPGTRLTVL.

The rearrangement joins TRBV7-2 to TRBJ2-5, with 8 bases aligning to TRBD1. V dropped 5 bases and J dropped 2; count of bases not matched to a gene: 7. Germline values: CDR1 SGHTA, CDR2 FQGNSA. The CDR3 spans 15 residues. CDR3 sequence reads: CASSRRQGWQETQYF. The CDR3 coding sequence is TGTGCCAGCAGCCGGAGACAGGGGTGGCAAGAGACCCAGTACTTC.